The 7 T cell receptor beta chains listed next were all sequenced from one sample in a study of regulatory T cells in long-lasting Graves disease. iRepertoire HTBI primers and Arm-PCR of CDR3 regions built TCR beta libraries. TCRdb recomputed calls from the multiplex PCR reads with MiXCR, one row per CDR3 protein. The table lists a few hundred thousand distinct CDR3 sequences, roughly a sixth of them singletons, with approximately 30% in the top ten. As for time point: newly diagnosed GD, antithyroid drugs for less than 3 months. PBMC-extracted RNA yielded the TCR library. These same records also appear under a second study, on T cells in Graves' hyperthyroidism and ophthalmopathy.

Source: peripheral blood mononuclear cells (PBMCs), taken at new diagnosis, from a patient treated with antithyroid drugs. The receptors shown here come from a man aged 40-50 years with Graves disease.

J is TRBJ1-4 and V is TRBV5-1; D may be TRBD1 (5 bases). This CDR3 spans 14 amino acids. Germline loops: CDR1 SGHRS, CDR2 YFSETQ. The germline V and J ends were trimmed by 6 bases and 5 bases, with 14 bases remaining between them. CDR3 DNA: TGCGCCAGCACTACCGGGGCAGAGAATGAAAAACTGTTTTTT. Translating gives CASTTGAENEKLFF.

This clonotype has a count of ten or more. This chain links TRBV12-3 or TRBV12-4 with TRBJ2-3, with TRBD2 identical over 10 bases. V trimming: 5 bases; J trimming: 3 bases; junction bases outside the gene matches: 5. The CDR3 covers 15 residues. CDR3 protein: CASSRTSGRTDTQYF. The CDR3 DNA reads TGTGCCAGCAGTCGGACTAGCGGACGGACAGATACGCAGTATTTT.

A word on this clonotype: A much larger clone differs from this one at a single base, so this may be a read error. The V and J genes are TRBV12-3 or TRBV12-4 and TRBJ2-1, with D hard to call. The CDR3 contains 15 residues. The V gene lost 2 bases and the J gene lost 2 bases, with 10 bases spanning the gap. CDR3 amino acids: CASSLRQVPYNEQFF. The DNA of the CDR3 is TGTGCCAGCAGTTTACGGCAGGTACCCTACAATGAGCAGTTCTTC.

This clonotype was found many times. J is TRBJ1-2 and V is TRBV28; 9 positions agree with TRBD1. The germline V gene encodes CDR1 MDHEN and CDR2 SYDVKM. The J segment lost 0 bases and the V segment lost 6 bases, leaving 5 bases of the junction unmatched. The CDR3 spans 15 residues. The CDR3 spells CASRGQGRSNYGYTF. The CDR3 DNA is TGTGCCAGCAGGGGACAGGGAAGGTCTAACTATGGCTACACCTTC.

This clonotype was detected ten times or more. The chain has TRBV5-1 and TRBJ1-2; a weak D match, TRBD1 (5 bases). This CDR3 is 14 amino acids long. Germline V CDR1 and CDR2: SGHRS, YFSETQ. V shed 0 bases and J shed 8 bases, with 14 bases lying between them. CDR3 sequence: CASSLAGGGDGYTF. The DNA of the CDR3 is TGCGCCAGCAGCTTGGCCGGCGGAGGGGACGGCTACACCTTC. The full variable domain, with the rest looked up from reference TRBV5-1 and TRBJ1-2, is KAGVTQTPRYLIKTRGQQVTLSCSPISGHRSVSWYQQTPGQGLQFLFEYFSETQRNKGNFPGRFSGRQFSNSRSEMNVSTLELGDSALYLCASSLAGGGDGYTFGSGTRLTVV.

The sample holds many counts of this clonotype. The chain uses TRBV6-1 and TRBJ2-1; D may be TRBD2 (5 bases). The CDR3 is made up of 16 amino acids. Germline CDR1 MNHNS, CDR2 SASEGT. With 6 bases removed from V and 8 bases from J, the gap between germline ends came to 23 bases. The CDR3, as DNA: TGTGCCAGCAGCGACCTAGCCCCAGGTGACCCGGATGAGCAGTTCTTC. Its translation: CASSDLAPGDPDEQFF.

The chain is built from TRBV7-9 and TRBJ2-5, with D possibly being TRBD1 (6 bases). This CDR3 is built from 15 residues. The ends were cut back, 4 bases at V and 5 bases at J, with 17 bases in the middle. CDR1 and CDR2 from the germline V gene are SEHNR and FQNEAQ (reference sequence). CDR3 protein: CASSYTWGLGETQYF. DNA of the CDR3: TGTGCCAGCAGCTACACTTGGGGGCTTGGGGAGACCCAGTACTTC.